These 3 T cell receptor beta chains share one sample of origin, sequenced in a study of blood T cell repertoires in COVID-19. Sequenced by immunoSEQ multiplex PCR; TCRdb stores in-frame clones only, minus some. The sample lists around 50,000 clones, roughly four fifths seen once, with more than 8% in the top ten. The specimen sequenced was peripheral blood. The receptors were gathered from a woman of 80 years or more with acute or convalescent COVID-19.

The chain recombines TRBV11-2 with TRBJ1-3; perhaps TRBD1 as D (6 bases). V was cut by 1 base and J by 4 bases, with 11 bases left in between. CDR3 length: 15 residues. Germline-derived CDR1 and CDR2 are SGHAT and FQNNGV. The CDR3 protein is CASSLVNRAGNTIYF. The DNA of the CDR3 is TGTGCCAGCAGCTTAGTCAACAGGGCGGGAAACACCATATATTTT.

The chain recombines TRBV13 with TRBJ1-5, with unresolved D. The CDR3 runs to 16 residues. Germline loops: CDR1 PRHDT, CDR2 FYEKMQ (reference sequence). V shed 0 bases and J shed 7 bases, with 16 bases lying between them. The CDR3 nucleotides are TGTGCCAGCAGCTTAGGGTCACCTGCTGCGTTGCAGCCCCAGCATTTT. It yields the protein CASSLGSPAALQPQHF.

The chain carries TRBV28 and TRBJ2-7, with 11 nucleotides matching TRBD1. The CDR3 loop spans 20 amino acids. J lost 0 bases, V lost 4 bases, and 17 bases had no gene match. In germline, CDR1 is MDHEN, CDR2 SYDVKM. In DNA, the CDR3 is TGTGCCAGCAGTTCCCTGGGACAGGGGGGACCAGCGGGGACCTCCTACGAGCAGTACTTC. This encodes CASSSLGQGGPAGTSYEQYF.